These 11 T cell receptor beta chains were all obtained from the same sample, sequenced in a study of Graves' ophthalmopathy and Graves' hyperthyroidism. Transcripts of RNA were the source for amplifying TCR beta CDR3 regions. HTBI-primed first-round RT-PCR preceded second-round multiplex PCR. MiXCR, applied by TCRdb to the multiplex PCR reads, yields one record per CDR3 protein. The sample consists of about 380,000 distinct CDR3 sequences, over 15% of them appearing once. The sequenced sample consisted of peripheral blood. The receptors come from a woman in her late teens or twenties with stable Graves' hyperthyroidism.

This clonotype was detected ten times or more. This chain connects TRBV12-3 or TRBV12-4 to TRBJ2-2; weak D call: TRBD2 (5 bases). The CDR3 loop spans 17 amino acids. Deletions cut 7 bases from V and 0 bases from J, with 18 bases between. This chain's CDR3 is CASNLQTVSANTGELFF. The CDR3 DNA reads TGTGCCAGCAACCTACAGACGGTTAGCGCGAACACCGGGGAGCTGTTTTTT.

This clonotype has ten or more counts. The V gene is TRBV6-5, the J gene TRBJ2-7, with 7 nucleotides matching TRBD1. The V gene's germline CDR1 is MNHEY and CDR2 SVGAGI. V lost 5 bases to trimming and J lost 2 bases; unmatched junction nucleotides: 6. The CDR3 length is 14 residues. For the CDR3, the DNA is TGTGCCAGCAGTCCAACGACAGGGCCCTACGAGCAGTACTTC. Protein: CASSPTTGPYEQYF.

This clonotype was seen repeatedly, ten times or more. This sequence joins TRBV2 and TRBJ1-1; perhaps TRBD1 as D (6 bases). Per the germline V gene, CDR1 is SNHLY and CDR2 is FYNNEI. Deletions cut 4 bases from V and 0 bases from J, with 15 bases between. The length of the CDR3 is 16 residues. The CDR3 region is CASSVWGGPLNTEAFF. The CDR3 DNA sequence: TGTGCCAGCAGTGTTTGGGGGGGCCCCCTGAACACTGAAGCTTTCTTT. The full variable domain, in which reference TRBV2 and TRBJ1-1 provide the parts outside the CDR3, is EPEVTQTPSHQVTQMGQEVILRCVPISNHLYFYWYRQILGQKVEFLVSFYNNEISEKSEIFDDQFSVERPDGSNFTLKIRSTKLEDSAMYFCASSVWGGPLNTEAFFGQGTRLTVV.

This clonotype was seen many times. This CDR3 is CASSTLLAGEETQYF. The CDR3 DNA follows: TGTGCCAGTAGTACGTTACTAGCGGGGGAAGAGACCCAGTACTTC. V gene TRBV19 combines with J gene TRBJ2-5, with 11 bases aligning to TRBD2. The CDR3 has 15 amino acids. Germline V lookup: CDR1 LNHDA, CDR2 SQIVND (reference sequence). Trimming at V came to 4 bases and at J to 3 bases, leaving 4 bases not matched to a gene.

A note on this clonotype: This CDR3 fails to terminate in the conserved phenylalanine or tryptophan, so it likely reflects a read error. The DNA is omitted, as the CDR3 cannot be located on it reliably, and the CDR3 follows TCRdb's listing. The rearrangement uses TRBV7-2 and TRBJ2-7; the table's TRBD2 call for D was not verified on the DNA. The V gene's germline CDR1 is SGHTA and CDR2 FQGNSA. The CDR3 comprises 15 residues, both ends counted. The CDR3 is CASSSQRGARYEQCY.

V and J are TRBV20-1 and TRBJ1-1; no clear D gene. The CDR3 loop spans 11 amino acids. CDR1 DFQATT and CDR2 SNEGSKA come from the germline V gene (reference sequence). The CDR3 nucleotides read TGCCGGCCCGATCGAAACACTGAAGCTTTCTTT. Amino acid sequence: CRPDRNTEAFF.

The sample holds many counts of this clonotype. The chain is built from TRBV12-3 or TRBV12-4 and TRBJ1-2; no reliable D call. The CDR3 consists of 12 residues. Trimming shortened V by 1 base and J by 8 bases, and 8 bases separated the two germline ends. CDR3 protein: CASSLEGSGYTF. CDR3 sequence (DNA): TGTGCCAGCAGTTTAGAGGGTAGCGGCTACACCTTC.

This clonotype appeared many times. This CDR3 reads CASTLLGSGAGTSPGYTF. CDR3 sequence (DNA): TGTGCCAGCACCCTTTTAGGATCGGGGGCTGGGACGAGTCCTGGCTACACCTTC. This rearrangement joins TRBV6-2 or TRBV6-3 to TRBJ1-2; a possible D gene is TRBD1 (6 bases). V was trimmed by 7 bases and J by 7 bases, leaving 31 bases between them. CDR1 is MNHEY, CDR2 SVGEGT, per germline. The CDR3 runs to 18 residues.

This clonotype has at least ten counts. The chain uses TRBV20-1 and TRBJ1-1; D is unclear. V was cut by 3 bases and J by 1 base, with 12 bases left in between. The CDR3 loop spans 14 amino acids. The V gene's germline CDR1 is DFQATT and CDR2 SNEGSKA (reference sequence). The CDR3 protein is CSASPAVSNTEAFF. The DNA of the CDR3 is TGCAGTGCTAGTCCGGCCGTATCGAACACTGAAGCTTTCTTT.

This clonotype was detected ten times or more. J is TRBJ2-5 and V is TRBV6-1; 7 positions agree with TRBD1. Germline V lookup: CDR1 MNHNS, CDR2 SASEGT. CDR3 size: 16 residues. V gave up 5 bases and J gave up 0 bases; unmatched junction bases: 9. CDR3 region: CASSRLPGQYQETQYF. The CDR3, as DNA: TGTGCCAGCAGTCGGCTCCCGGGACAGTACCAAGAGACCCAGTACTTC.

Concerning this clonotype: A single base separates this from a much larger clone, so it may be a read error. The genes are TRBV6-1 and TRBJ2-7; 9 nucleotides agree with TRBD1. The length of the CDR3 is 17 residues. The germline CDR1 and CDR2 sequences are MNHNS and SASEGT. The chain's CDR3 is CASSLYGMGQGGHEQCF. The DNA for the CDR3 is TGTGCCAGCAGCCTTTACGGAATGGGACAGGGAGGGCACGAGCAGTGCTTC.